Listed below are T cell receptor beta chains from one sample, sequenced in a study of PD-1 blockade in mismatch repair-deficient tumors. Some clones are missing from TCRdb's copy, which holds only in-frame ones; the method was immunoSEQ multiplex PCR. Of 120,000 or so clones in the sample, about 88% are singletons; the top ten hold less than 15%. The source was peripheral blood, collected 44 weeks after starting pembrolizumab. These receptors came from an adult with mismatch repair-deficient cancer. Both conserved end residues are part of each CDR3. The order of the fields is V gene, CDR3 length, J gene, clone size, D gene, CDR3 DNA, CDR3 protein. A D gene is named only where the DNA matches it firmly. Rows may omit the clone size; those that give it use once, few, many or a size class.

TRBV15	16	TRBJ2-7	NA	TRBD2	TGTGCCACCAGCAGAGATCAGATAGCGGGAGGATACGAGCAGTACTTC	CATSRDQIAGGYEQYF
TRBV28	15	TRBJ2-7	NA	NA	TGTGCCAGCAGCCCCCTAGCCTCTCCCTCCTACGAGCAGTACTTC	CASSPLASPSYEQYF
TRBV13	17	TRBJ2-1	NA	TRBD1	TGTGCCAGCAGCTTAGGCCGGTCGGACCAGGGGGCAAATGAGCAGTTCTTC	CASSLGRSDQGANEQFF
TRBV7-2	16	TRBJ2-2	NA	NA	TGTGCCAGCAGCCCTAGGCCGGGCCCGAACACCGGGGAGCTGTTTTTT	CASSPRPGPNTGELFF
TRBV2	13	TRBJ2-1	NA	TRBD2	TGTGCCAACGCGGTAGCGGGAGAGGGTGAGCAGTTCTTC	CANAVAGEGEQFF
TRBV29-1	12	TRBJ2-1	NA	TRBD2	TGCAGCGTTGTTGAGCGGGAGCATGAGCAGTTCTTC	CSVVEREHEQFF
TRBV13	14	TRBJ2-7	few	NA	TGTGCCAGCAACCCGACCGATAGCTCCTACGAGCAGTACTTC	CASNPTDSSYEQYF
TRBV6-5	15	TRBJ2-6	NA	NA	TGTGCCAGCAGTTACACAGGCTCTGGGGCCAACGTCCTGACTTTC	CASSYTGSGANVLTF
TRBV9	14	TRBJ2-1	NA	NA	TGTGCCAGCAGCGTAGATATTGGGGTGGATGAGCAGTTCTTC	CASSVDIGVDEQFF
TRBV5-6	15	TRBJ1-1	NA	TRBD1	TGTGCCAGCAGCTTGACTCTGAGACAGGGTGTTGAAGCTTTCTTT	CASSLTLRQGVEAFF
TRBV7-8	17	TRBJ1-5	NA	NA	TGTGCCAGCAGCTTAGGGTCTACTGCCTATAGCAATCAGCCCCAGCATTTT	CASSLGSTAYSNQPQHF
TRBV13	14	TRBJ2-7	NA	TRBD1	TGTGCCAGCAGCTTAGGGACAGGGGGCTACGAGCAGTACTTC	CASSLGTGGYEQYF
TRBV5-1	19	TRBJ1-5	NA	TRBD1	TGCGCCAGCAGTCATAGCGGGGACAGGATAAAACTGAGCAATCAGCCCCAGCATTTT	CASSHSGDRIKLSNQPQHF
TRBV19	16	TRBJ1-5	NA	TRBD1	TGTGCCAGTAGTAAGGGACAGACTGGACTTGGTCAGCCCCAGCATTTT	CASSKGQTGLGQPQHF